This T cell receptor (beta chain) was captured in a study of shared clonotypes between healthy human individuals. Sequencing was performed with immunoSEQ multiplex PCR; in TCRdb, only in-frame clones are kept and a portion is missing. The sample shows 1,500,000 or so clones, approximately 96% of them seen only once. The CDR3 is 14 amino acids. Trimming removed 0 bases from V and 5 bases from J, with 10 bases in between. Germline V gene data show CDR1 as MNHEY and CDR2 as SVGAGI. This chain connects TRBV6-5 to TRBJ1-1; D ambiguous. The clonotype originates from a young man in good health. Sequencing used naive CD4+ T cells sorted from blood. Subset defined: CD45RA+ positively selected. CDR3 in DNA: TGTGCCAGCAGTTACTCTTTGCGGGCTACTGAAGCTTTCTTT. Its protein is CASSYSLRATEAFF.